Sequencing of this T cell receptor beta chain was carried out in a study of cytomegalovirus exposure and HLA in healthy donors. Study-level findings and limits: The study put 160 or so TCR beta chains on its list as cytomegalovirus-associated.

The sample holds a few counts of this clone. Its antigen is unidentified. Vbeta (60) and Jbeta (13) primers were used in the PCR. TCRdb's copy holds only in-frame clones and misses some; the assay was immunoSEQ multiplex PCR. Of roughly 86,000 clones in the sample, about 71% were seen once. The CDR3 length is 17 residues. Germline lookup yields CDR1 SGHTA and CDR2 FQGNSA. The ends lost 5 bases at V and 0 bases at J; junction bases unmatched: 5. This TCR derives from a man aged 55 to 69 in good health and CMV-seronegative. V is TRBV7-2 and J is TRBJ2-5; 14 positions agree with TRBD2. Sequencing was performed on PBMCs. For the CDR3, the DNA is TGTGCCAGCAGCCTGACTAGCGGGGGGGGGTACCAAGAGACCCAGTACTTC. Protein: CASSLTSGGGYQETQYF. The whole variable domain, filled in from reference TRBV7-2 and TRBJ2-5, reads GAGVSQSPSNKVTEKGKDVELRCDPISGHTALYWYRQSLGQGLEFLIYFQGNSAPDKSGLPSDRFSAERTGGSVSTLTIQRTQQEDSAVYLCASSLTSGGGYQETQYFGPGTRLLVL.